Presented here are 27 T cell receptor beta chains from one specimen sequenced in a study of CD8 T cells in Susac syndrome. RNA amounts of roughly 0.45 to 1 ug underwent reverse transcription with random hexamers. TCRdb used MiXCR to reprocess the immunoSEQ multiplex PCR reads, holding one entry per CDR3 protein. The sample includes roughly 80,000 distinct CDR3 sequences, roughly 95% of them seen just once. Sequencing input: CD8+ T cells from PBMCs. Receptor source: a human donor with Susac syndrome.

The chain uses TRBV20-1 and TRBJ2-7; TRBD2 might be the D (6 bases). The V gene's germline CDR1 is DFQATT and CDR2 SNEGSKA (reference sequence). The CDR3 sequence is 13 residues long. Trimming pared 5 bases from V and 3 bases from J, leaving 14 bases between. This CDR3 is CSASPREFYEQYF. The CDR3 nucleotides are TGCAGTGCTTCCCCCCGGGAGTTCTACGAGCAGTACTTC.

This sequence joins TRBV25-1 and TRBJ2-5; possible D gene TRBD2, 6 bases. Germline CDR1 reads MGHDK; CDR2 reads SYGVNS. The germline V and J ends were trimmed by 6 bases and 3 bases, with 23 bases remaining between them. The CDR3 covers 17 residues. The CDR3 coding sequence is TGTGCCAGCAGAACAGCGTCAGGGAATCCGGGGGAAGAGACCCAGTACTTC. It specifies CASRTASGNPGEETQYF.

The chain has TRBV7-9 and TRBJ2-2; 7 bases are shared with TRBD1. CDR1 and CDR2 from the germline V gene are SEHNR and FQNEAQ (reference sequence). V was clipped by 7 bases and J by 0 bases; unmatched bases: 2. The CDR3 runs 14 residues. The CDR3 protein is CASTGTANTGELFF. Written as DNA, the CDR3 is TGTGCCAGCACCGGGACAGCGAACACCGGGGAGCTGTTTTTT.

A single count supports this clonotype. The chain uses TRBV12-3 or TRBV12-4 and TRBJ1-1; D is unclear. This CDR3 is built from 12 residues. V dropped 7 bases and J dropped 1 base, with 7 bases sitting between them. CDR3 sequence reads: CASIMGNTEAFF. In DNA, the CDR3 is TGTGCCAGCATAATGGGGAACACTGAAGCTTTCTTT.

This rearrangement joins TRBV2 to TRBJ1-1, with no clear D. CDR1 is SNHLY, CDR2 FYNNEI, per germline. The CDR3 sequence is 10 residues long. V was cut by 6 bases and J by 11 bases, with 10 bases left in between. DNA for the CDR3: TGTGCCAGCAGCGGCAAAAGGGCTTTCTTT. Translating gives CASSGKRAFF.

The chain uses TRBV5-6 and TRBJ1-4; 10 bases are a match to TRBD1. Germline loops: CDR1 SGHDT, CDR2 YYEEEE. The CDR3 has 16 amino acids. The junction had 11 bases not matched to a gene; V was cut back by 5 bases and J by 7 bases. The CDR3 bases are TGTGCCAGCAGTGGTCGGGACAGGGGAGCTAGTGAAAAACTGTTTTTT. Translating it yields CASSGRDRGASEKLFF.

This chain joins TRBV12-3 or TRBV12-4 and TRBJ2-3; D might be TRBD1 (7 bases). This CDR3 has 15 residues. Trimming took 5 bases from V and 6 from J, leaving 18 bases between them. CDR3 nucleotides: TGTGCCAGCAGTACAGGGGAGGAGTTTGCGGATACGCAGTATTTT. Its translation is CASSTGEEFADTQYF.

V and J are TRBV11-2 and TRBJ2-1; no clear D. Trimming took 5 bases from V and 7 from J, leaving 15 bases between them. Germline-derived CDR1 and CDR2 are SGHAT and FQNNGV. There are 14 residues in the CDR3. CDR3 region: CASSPSTDVNEQFF. The CDR3 coding sequence is TGTGCCAGCAGCCCCTCGACGGACGTAAATGAGCAGTTCTTC.

The chain carries TRBV27 and TRBJ2-7; tentatively, D is TRBD1 (6 bases). The CDR3 contains 15 residues. Trimming stripped 2 bases from V and 4 bases from J, with 15 bases between. Germline V CDR1 and CDR2: MNHEY, SMNVEV (reference sequence). DNA of the CDR3: TGTGCCAGCAGTTTAAGTAGAGGGGGAAGGTACGAGCAGTACTTC. It specifies CASSLSRGGRYEQYF.

The rearrangement joins TRBV24-1 to TRBJ2-1; 11 positions match TRBD2. CDR3 size: 16 residues. Germline V gene data show CDR1 as KGHDR and CDR2 as SFDVKD. With 4 bases clipped from V and 5 bases from J, the junction kept 6 bases outside the gene matches. The CDR3 nucleotides read TGTGCCACCAGTGAGTTAACTAGCGGGGGTGACAATGAGCAGTTCTTC. Encoded protein: CATSELTSGGDNEQFF.

V is TRBV20-1 and J is TRBJ2-7; TRBD2 matches at 7 bases. Germline V gene sequence: CDR1 DFQATT, CDR2 SNEGSKA (reference sequence). The CDR3 is 13 residues long. With V trimmed by 1 base and J by 1 base, 1 base remained unmatched. This CDR3 reads CSARGGGSYEQYF. The CDR3 region has the DNA TGCAGTGCTAGAGGGGGGGGTTCCTACGAGCAGTACTTC.

The chain employs TRBV2 and TRBJ1-5; D gene uncertain. Germline V gives CDR1 SNHLY, CDR2 FYNNEI. The V gene lost 3 bases and the J gene lost 0 bases, with 9 bases spanning the gap. The CDR3 has 15 residues. The CDR3 region has the DNA TGTGCCAGCAGTGAGAAGGGATTTAGCAATCAGCCCCAGCATTTT. Amino acid sequence: CASSEKGFSNQPQHF.

V and J are TRBV4-3 and TRBJ2-7; D might be TRBD1 (6 bases). CDR3 size: 14 residues. V dropped 4 bases and J dropped 2 bases, with 12 bases sitting between them. Germline V gene lookup returns CDR1 LGHNA and CDR2 YSLEER. The CDR3 sequence is CASSLGTLAYEQYF. CDR3 nucleotides: TGCGCCAGCAGCCTAGGGACATTAGCCTACGAGCAGTACTTC.

The chain uses TRBV25-1 and TRBJ2-5, with TRBD1 matching 8 bases. Germline values: CDR1 MGHDK, CDR2 SYGVNS. There are 15 residues in the CDR3. V shed 4 bases, J shed 3 bases, and the junction held 7 bases outside the gene matches. The CDR3 coding sequence is TGTGCCAGCAGTGGACCGACGACAGGGGAAGAGACCCAGTACTTC. Encoded protein: CASSGPTTGEETQYF. The full variable domain, rest sourced from reference TRBV25-1 and TRBJ2-5, is EADIYQTPRYLVIGTGKKITLECSQTMGHDKMYWYQQDPGMELHLIHYSYGVNSTEKGDLSSESTVSRIRTEHFPLTLESARPSHTSQYLCASSGPTTGEETQYFGPGTRLLVL.

This rearrangement joins TRBV27 to TRBJ2-7; D not resolved. The CDR3 runs to 14 residues. Germline lookup yields CDR1 MNHEY and CDR2 SMNVEV (reference sequence). V gave up 2 bases and J gave up 1 base, with 9 bases separating them. CDR3 in DNA: TGTGCCAGCAGTTTACAATGGAGATCCTACGAGCAGTACTTC. Amino acids: CASSLQWRSYEQYF.

The gene calls are TRBV12-5 and TRBJ2-1, with TRBD2 identical over 9 bases. The CDR3 loop spans 16 amino acids. CDR1 is LGHNT and CDR2 is FRNRAP in the germline V gene. V dropped 6 bases and J dropped 2; count of bases not matched to a gene: 8. The CDR3 DNA reads as TGTGCTAGTGGGCCGGGACTAGCACCACCCTACAATGAGCAGTTCTTC. Translation: CASGPGLAPPYNEQFF.

This clonotype has just one count. The chain recombines TRBV4-3 with TRBJ1-6; no definite D call. The germline V gene has CDR1 LGHNA and CDR2 YSLEER. This CDR3 is built from 14 residues. Trimming cost V 5 bases and J 16 bases, with 21 bases left between them. This CDR3 reads CASSYKGRTDDLHF. The DNA for the CDR3 is TGCGCCAGCAGCTACAAAGGAAGGACGGACGATCTCCACTTT.

J is TRBJ1-6 and V is TRBV12-5; a possible D gene is TRBD1 (5 bases). The CDR3 covers 13 residues. V was trimmed by 2 bases and J by 10 bases, leaving 9 bases between them. The germline V gene has CDR1 LGHNT and CDR2 FRNRAP. The CDR3 coding sequence is TGTGCTAGTGGTTTGCAGGGCTGGTCACCCCTCCACTTT. Translating gives CASGLQGWSPLHF.

This chain joins TRBV11-2 and TRBJ1-2; the match to TRBD1 covers 7 bases. The trim removed 8 bases at V and 2 bases at J, leaving 8 bases unmatched. CDR1 is SGHAT and CDR2 is FQNNGV in the germline V gene. The CDR3 runs to 14 residues. The CDR3 sequence is CASSLTGRNYGYTF. The CDR3 nucleotides are TGTGCCAGCTCCTTGACAGGGCGAAACTATGGCTACACCTTC. The variable domain in full, with the rest retrieved from reference TRBV11-2 and TRBJ1-2, is EAGVAQSPRYKIIEKRQSVAFWCNPISGHATLYWYQQILGQGPKLLIQFQNNGVVDDSQLPKDRFSAERLKGVDSTLKIQPAKLEDSAVYLCASSLTGRNYGYTFGSGTRLTVV.

This sequence joins TRBV10-3 and TRBJ2-7, with a tentative D call TRBD1 (7 bases). Germline V gene lookup returns CDR1 ENHRY and CDR2 SYGVKD. With 6 bases removed from V and 3 bases from J, the gap between germline ends came to 15 bases. The CDR3 has 14 residues. The CDR3 protein is CAISRGTSDYEQYF. CDR3 DNA: TGTGCCATCAGCAGGGGGACTTCCGACTACGAGCAGTACTTC.

This chain links TRBV27 with TRBJ1-6, with 9 bases identical to TRBD1. Germline CDR1 is MNHEY and CDR2 is SMNVEV (reference sequence). V was clipped by 8 bases and J by 7 bases; unmatched bases: 3. The CDR3 sequence is 13 residues long. The CDR3 DNA sequence: TGTGCCAGCGGGACAGGGCGAAATTCACCCCTCCACTTT. Its protein is CASGTGRNSPLHF.

The rearrangement joins TRBV7-6 to TRBJ2-5; the match to TRBD1 covers 8 bases. J gave up 1 base and V 3 bases, and 4 bases lay outside the gene matches. CDR3 length equals 15 residues. Per germline, CDR1 SGHVS and CDR2 FNYEAQ. CDR3 sequence reads: CASSLGQAFQETQYF. Here the CDR3 DNA reads TGTGCCAGCAGCTTGGGACAGGCCTTCCAAGAGACCCAGTACTTC.

This chain uses TRBV16 with TRBJ2-6; D is undetermined. The germline V and J ends were trimmed by 4 bases and 4 bases, with 11 bases remaining between them. Germline lookup yields CDR1 KGHSY and CDR2 FQNENV. CDR3 length: 15 amino acids. Here the CDR3 reads CASSPSVSGANVLTF. The CDR3 DNA sequence: TGTGCCAGCAGCCCCTCCGTTTCAGGGGCCAACGTCCTGACTTTC.

The chain couples TRBV5-6 to TRBJ2-7; D remains ambiguous. V was shortened by 0 bases and J by 6 bases, with 7 bases between the two germline ends. This CDR3 contains 12 residues. Germline-derived CDR1 and CDR2 are SGHDT and YYEEEE. The CDR3 sequence: CASSLVRSEQYF. CDR3 DNA sequence: TGTGCCAGCAGCTTGGTTAGGAGCGAGCAGTACTTC.

The CDR3 nucleotides read TGTGCCAGCAGCCAAGAGAGAGATCCAGGGTGGAAACAGTACTTC. Protein: CASSQERDPGWKQYF. V is TRBV14 and J is TRBJ2-7; the D gene is possibly TRBD1 (5 bases). Germline-derived CDR1 and CDR2 are SGHDN and FVKESK. This CDR3 spans 15 amino acids. Trimming took 0 bases from V and 10 from J, leaving 19 bases between them.

V gene TRBV2 combines with J gene TRBJ1-1; the match to TRBD1 covers 7 bases. Germline V gene sequence: CDR1 SNHLY, CDR2 FYNNEI. CDR3 length equals 13 residues. V was pared by 8 bases and J by 0 bases, with 3 bases of the junction left unmatched. The CDR3: CASGGQMNTEAFF. CDR3 DNA: TGTGCCAGCGGGGGACAGATGAACACTGAAGCTTTCTTT.

The chain employs TRBV7-8 and TRBJ1-1, with D unresolved. V lost 5 bases to trimming and J lost 1 base, with 8 bases between them. CDR1 and CDR2 (germline): SGHVS, FQNEAQ. The CDR3 contains 13 residues. For the CDR3, the DNA is TGTGCCAGCAGCCCCGAAGGGAACACTGAAGCTTTCTTT. It encodes CASSPEGNTEAFF.